The 14 T cell receptor beta chains listed next were all sequenced from one sample in a study of blood T cell repertoires in COVID-19. Repertoires were generated with immunoSEQ multiplex PCR, while TCRdb's copy carries only in-frame clones and drops some. The repertoire has 100,000 to 150,000 clones, 65% to 90% of them found once; the top ten carry about 8.4%. The sample comprised peripheral blood. These receptors came from a woman aged 55-70 years with active or convalescent COVID-19.

This clone was recorded only once. The chain carries TRBV2 and TRBJ1-1, with D hard to call. The length of the CDR3 is 14 residues. V lost 5 bases to trimming and J lost 4 bases, with 14 bases between them. Germline CDR1 reads SNHLY; CDR2 reads FYNNEI. This CDR3 is CASSTDRESTEAFF. The CDR3 region has the DNA TGTGCCAGCAGTACCGATCGTGAGAGCACTGAAGCTTTCTTT.

The chain links TRBV28 to TRBJ1-1; TRBD1 might be the D (5 bases). Germline V gene data show CDR1 as MDHEN and CDR2 as SYDVKM. V dropped 3 bases and J dropped 2 bases, with 19 bases sitting between them. The CDR3 is made up of 17 amino acids. Here the CDR3 DNA reads TGTGCCAGCAGTTTTCCCGGCAGGGTAGGAATAAACACTGAAGCTTTCTTT. This sequence encodes CASSFPGRVGINTEAFF.

The CDR3 region is CASSSGGADTQYF. DNA for the CDR3: TGCGCCAGCAGCTCTGGGGGGGCAGATACGCAGTATTTT. The genes are TRBV5-1 and TRBJ2-3; 7 nucleotides agree with TRBD2. Per the germline V gene, CDR1 is SGHRS and CDR2 is YFSETQ. This CDR3 contains 13 residues. V dropped 3 bases and J dropped 4; count of bases not matched to a gene: 2.

CDR3 in DNA: TGCGCCAGCAGCTTGGCCGTCGGGGGACAGGTACGCAATGAGCAGTTCTTC. This sequence encodes CASSLAVGGQVRNEQFF. V is TRBV5-1 and J is TRBJ2-1; 8 bases fit TRBD1. This CDR3 contains 17 residues. CDR1 is SGHRS, CDR2 YFSETQ, per germline. The trim removed 0 bases at V and 6 bases at J, leaving 11 bases unmatched.

V is TRBV24-1 and J is TRBJ2-3, with D perhaps matching TRBD2 (6 bases). Trimming left V 3 bases short and J 4 bases short, with 10 bases between. Germline-derived CDR1 and CDR2 are KGHDR and SFDVKD. The CDR3 runs 14 residues. In DNA, the CDR3 is TGTGCCACCAGTGATCTCGGGACTTCAGATACGCAGTATTTT. Protein product: CATSDLGTSDTQYF.

The rearrangement links TRBV5-4 to TRBJ1-5; tentative D call: TRBD1 (6 bases). Germline V gene lookup returns CDR1 SGHNT and CDR2 YYREEE (reference sequence). The CDR3 covers 14 residues. The V and J ends lost 0 bases and 4 bases respectively, with 8 bases between them. The CDR3 DNA follows: TGTGCCAGCAGCTTGGACAGGGAGAATCAGCCCCAGCATTTT. It is translated as CASSLDRENQPQHF. Full variable domain (remainder filled in from reference TRBV5-4 and TRBJ1-5): ETGVTQSPTHLIKTRGQQVTLRCSSQSGHNTVSWYQQALGQGPQFIFQYYREEENGRGNFPPRFSGLQFPNYSSELNVNALELDDSALYLCASSLDRENQPQHFGDGTRLSIL.

The chain recombines TRBV5-5 with TRBJ2-6; 9 bases map to TRBD1. The J segment lost 1 base and the V segment lost 5 bases, leaving 7 bases of the junction unmatched. CDR1 is SGHKS, CDR2 YYEKEE, per germline (reference sequence). CDR3 length: 17 amino acids. The chain's CDR3 is CASRSGTGRSGANVLTF. The CDR3 bases are TGTGCCAGCAGGTCCGGGACAGGGCGATCTGGGGCCAACGTCCTGACTTTC.

This rearrangement joins TRBV7-2 to TRBJ1-3; 7 positions match TRBD1. J gave up 2 bases and V 5 bases, and 3 bases lay outside the gene matches. The CDR3 covers 14 residues. Germline lookup yields CDR1 SGHTA and CDR2 FQGNSA. DNA of the CDR3: TGTGCCAGCAGCCCAACAGGGGCTGGAAACACCATATATTTT. Its translation: CASSPTGAGNTIYF.

In this sample, this clone turned up a few times. The chain has TRBV7-7 and TRBJ2-5, with 8 bases lining up with TRBD2. Germline V gives CDR1 SSHAT, CDR2 FNYEAQ (reference sequence). This CDR3 is built from 17 residues. The junction had 13 bases not matched to a gene; V was cut back by 4 bases and J by 3 bases. The CDR3 DNA sequence: TGTGCCAGCAGCTGGAGCGGGGGCGGACCATTTAAAGAGACCCAGTACTTC. This gives the protein CASSWSGGGPFKETQYF.

V is TRBV6-2 or TRBV6-3 and J is TRBJ2-7; 14 bases map to TRBD2. The V gene's germline CDR1 is MNHEY and CDR2 SVGEGT. CDR3 size: 17 residues. With V trimmed by 4 bases and J by 2 bases, 7 bases remained unmatched. Here the CDR3 DNA reads TGTGCCAGCAGTTTAGGACTAGCGGGGGGTACCACCTACGAGCAGTACGTC. Amino acids: CASSLGLAGGTTYEQYV.

This chain uses TRBV6-1 with TRBJ1-5, with 9 bases fitting TRBD1. The J segment lost 9 bases and the V segment lost 2 bases, leaving 8 bases of the junction unmatched. The CDR3 covers 15 residues. CDR1 and CDR2 from the germline V gene are MNHNS and SASEGT. This CDR3 reads CASSESDRGFGPQHF. The CDR3 nucleotides are TGTGCCAGCAGTGAATCAGACAGGGGGTTCGGGCCCCAGCATTTT.

J is TRBJ2-1 and V is TRBV4-2; tentative D call: TRBD2 (6 bases). The CDR3 has 16 residues. With 4 bases removed from V and 0 bases from J, the gap between germline ends came to 13 bases. Germline CDR1 reads LGHNA; CDR2 reads YNFKEQ. The DNA of the CDR3 is TGTGCCAGCAGCCCGCCCCGACTAGGCTCCTACAATGAGCAGTTCTTC. It yields the protein CASSPPRLGSYNEQFF.

V is TRBV10-1 and J is TRBJ2-7, with 12 bases lining up with TRBD2. This CDR3 has 17 amino acids. CDR1 is WNHNN and CDR2 is SYGVQD in the germline V gene (reference sequence). J was trimmed by 0 bases and V by 3 bases; bases with no gene match: 6. CDR3 sequence: CASSDTSGGFSSYEQYV. In DNA form, the CDR3 reads TGCGCCAGCAGTGACACTAGCGGGGGGTTCAGCTCCTACGAGCAGTACGTC.

V and J are TRBV6-2 or TRBV6-3 and TRBJ2-5; D ambiguous. The CDR3 consists of 13 residues. The germline gives CDR1 MNHEY, CDR2 SVGEGT. V lost 0 bases and J 5 bases, leaving 7 bases between the germline ends. The CDR3 DNA reads as TGTGCCAGCAGTTACTCTAGCTTGGAGACCCAGTACTTC. Its translation: CASSYSSLETQYF.